A single sample gave rise to the 28 T cell receptor beta chains below, sequenced in a study of brain T cells in children with intractable seizures. The time point here: blood from clinic visit 5 months post-surgery; TSC patient then seizure free. Method: immunoSEQ multiplex PCR; TCRdb's copy keeps in-frame clones and lacks some. The sample has about 340,000 clones, nearly 95% seen once. The sample was peripheral blood, taken less than 6 months after surgery. These receptors all come from a boy in the first two years of life with tuberous sclerosis and intractable seizures.

The chain recombines TRBV3-1 (or the pseudogene TRBV3-2) with TRBJ1-3; 11 bases line up with TRBD1. CDR3 length equals 18 residues. From germline, CDR1 is LGHDT and CDR2 YNNKEL (reference sequence). The junction had 9 bases not matched to a gene; V was cut back by 4 bases and J by 1 base. This CDR3 reads CASSRTGGPGKSGNTIYF. The CDR3 DNA reads as TGTGCCAGCAGCCGGACAGGGGGCCCTGGGAAGTCTGGAAACACCATATATTTT.

The J gene is TRBJ2-3, the V gene TRBV13; 10 nucleotides line up with TRBD2. Trimming cost V 3 bases and J 4 bases; bases outside gene matches: 7. The germline gives CDR1 PRHDT, CDR2 FYEKMQ (reference sequence). This CDR3 region has 16 residues. The CDR3 protein is CASSLRAGGRADTQYF. CDR3 DNA sequence: TGTGCCAGCAGCTTGAGAGCGGGGGGGCGCGCAGATACGCAGTATTTT.

The chain recombines TRBV28 with TRBJ1-1, with D unresolved. The CDR3 has 13 amino acids. With 2 bases removed from V and 1 base from J, the gap between germline ends came to 5 bases. CDR1 is MDHEN, CDR2 SYDVKM, per germline. The CDR3 DNA is TGTGCCAGCAGTTTAGCTGAGAACACTGAAGCTTTCTTT. This gives the protein CASSLAENTEAFF. Filled out from reference TRBV28 and TRBJ1-1, the complete variable domain reads DVKVTQSSRYLVKRTGEKVFLECVQDMDHENMFWYRQDPGLGLRLIYFSYDVKMKEKGDIPEGYSVSREKKERFSLILESASTNQTSMYLCASSLAENTEAFFGQGTRLTVV.

The chain uses TRBV18 and TRBJ2-1, with D perhaps given as TRBD1 or TRBD2 (5 bases each). This CDR3 is 15 amino acids long. CDR1 and CDR2 (germline): KGHSH, LQKENI. Trimming pared 3 bases from V and 10 bases from J, leaving 19 bases between. In nucleotides, the CDR3 is TGTGCCAGCTCACCGTCCTTTCGGGACGCGTCGGAGCAGTTCTTC. It specifies CASSPSFRDASEQFF.

The chain links TRBV6-5 to TRBJ2-7; TRBD1 matches 7 bases. The trim removed 4 bases at V and 5 bases at J, leaving 11 bases unmatched. Per germline, CDR1 MNHEY and CDR2 SVGAGI. This CDR3 spans 15 amino acids. In DNA, the CDR3 is TGTGCCAGCAGTTCGCCGCCAGGGGGTAACGACGAGCAGTACTTC. It encodes CASSSPPGGNDEQYF.

This clone came up once. The chain uses TRBV6-5 and TRBJ1-1, with D unresolved. Germline V gene lookup returns CDR1 MNHEY and CDR2 SVGAGI. The CDR3 runs 16 residues. V lost 0 bases and J 8 bases, leaving 19 bases between the germline ends. In DNA form, the CDR3 reads TGTGCCAGCAGTTACTCGCGCTCCATAGGGAGGTGGGAAGCTTTCTTT. Amino acids: CASSYSRSIGRWEAFF.

The DNA for the CDR3 is TGTGCCAGCAGCCAGGGGTTGGTCACTGAAGCTTTCTTT. The encoded protein is CASSQGLVTEAFF. This sequence joins TRBV3-1 (or the pseudogene TRBV3-2) and TRBJ1-1; D remains ambiguous. The CDR3 length is 13 residues. Trimming shortened V by 3 bases and J by 4 bases, and 9 bases separated the two germline ends. Germline assignment: CDR1 LGHDT and CDR2 YNNKEL (reference sequence).

J is TRBJ2-7 and V is TRBV5-1, with D perhaps matching TRBD1 (5 bases). This CDR3 has 16 amino acids. Trimming took off 0 bases at V and 3 bases at J, with 16 bases between the two ends. CDR1 is SGHRS, CDR2 YFSETQ, per germline. CDR3 DNA sequence: TGCGCCAGCAGCTTGGTTAGGGGCACACCATTCTACGAGCAGTACTTC. This sequence encodes CASSLVRGTPFYEQYF.

This clone was recorded only once. The gene calls are TRBV12-3 or TRBV12-4 and TRBJ2-7; D is ambiguous. This CDR3 is 12 amino acids long. Trimming took off 3 bases at V and 5 bases at J, with 8 bases between the two ends. This CDR3 reads CASSLGLDEQYF. Here the CDR3 DNA reads TGTGCCAGCAGTTTGGGGTTAGACGAGCAGTACTTC.

The chain is built from TRBV12-5 and TRBJ1-4; 8 nucleotides line up with TRBD1. Trimming removed 4 bases from V and 2 bases from J; junction bases left unmatched: 27. Germline CDR1 is LGHNT and CDR2 is FRNRAP. This CDR3 is 23 amino acids long. This CDR3 reads CASGSSPFLRDRKVSWTNEKLFF. DNA of the CDR3: TGTGCTAGTGGTTCAAGCCCGTTCCTCCGGGACAGGAAAGTTAGTTGGACTAATGAAAAACTGTTTTTT.

The chain links TRBV2 to TRBJ2-2; 10 bases agree with TRBD2. After removal of 0 bases from V and 1 base from J, the junction contained 11 bases not matched to a gene. CDR3 length equals 20 residues. Germline V gene sequence: CDR1 SNHLY, CDR2 FYNNEI. The DNA for the CDR3 is TGTGCCAGCAGTGAAGCTAGGCTAGCGGGAGTAGGCGAGAACACCGGGGAGCTGTTTTTT. It is translated as CASSEARLAGVGENTGELFF.

The V call is TRBV5-4, the J call TRBJ2-4; TRBD1 aligns across 11 bases. There are 17 residues in the CDR3. The germline V gene has CDR1 SGHNT and CDR2 YYREEE (reference sequence). V was clipped by 4 bases and J by 0 bases; unmatched bases: 6. The CDR3 reads CASSEGQGALAKNIQYF. In nucleotides, the CDR3 is TGTGCCAGCAGCGAAGGACAGGGGGCCCTAGCCAAAAACATTCAGTACTTC. The variable domain in full, with the rest retrieved from reference TRBV5-4 and TRBJ2-4, is ETGVTQSPTHLIKTRGQQVTLRCSSQSGHNTVSWYQQALGQGPQFIFQYYREEENGRGNFPPRFSGLQFPNYSSELNVNALELDDSALYLCASSEGQGALAKNIQYFGAGTRLSVL.

J is TRBJ2-3 and V is TRBV5-1; 9 positions match TRBD1. The V and J ends lost 0 bases and 0 bases, in that order; junction bases with no gene match: 2. CDR1 and CDR2 (germline): SGHRS, YFSETQ. The CDR3 contains 16 residues. CDR3 residues: CASSLAGQGSTDTQYF. Here the CDR3 DNA reads TGCGCCAGCAGCTTGGCGGGACAGGGTAGCACAGATACGCAGTATTTT. The full variable domain, its missing parts supplied by reference TRBV5-1 and TRBJ2-3, is KAGVTQTPRYLIKTRGQQVTLSCSPISGHRSVSWYQQTPGQGLQFLFEYFSETQRNKGNFPGRFSGRQFSNSRSEMNVSTLELGDSALYLCASSLAGQGSTDTQYFGPGTRLTVL.

Only a few counts were recorded for this clone. This chain connects TRBV28 to TRBJ1-5; D not resolved. Germline V CDR1 and CDR2: MDHEN, SYDVKM. V gave up 2 bases and J gave up 1 base, with 6 bases separating them. The CDR3 is 14 residues long. As DNA, the CDR3 is TGTGCCAGCAGTTTAGGTAGGAGCAATCAGCCCCAGCATTTT. It yields the protein CASSLGRSNQPQHF.

The chain employs TRBV5-1 and TRBJ2-5; D is tentatively TRBD1 or TRBD2 (5 bases each). Trimming left V 3 bases short and J 4 bases short, with 13 bases between. Germline V CDR1 and CDR2: SGHRS, YFSETQ. The CDR3 totals 14 residues. The CDR3 is CASSSGTLGETQYF. The CDR3 nucleotides are TGCGCCAGCAGCTCGGGGACCCTGGGAGAGACCCAGTACTTC. Looking up the rest from reference TRBV5-1 and TRBJ2-5 gives the full variable domain: KAGVTQTPRYLIKTRGQQVTLSCSPISGHRSVSWYQQTPGQGLQFLFEYFSETQRNKGNFPGRFSGRQFSNSRSEMNVSTLELGDSALYLCASSSGTLGETQYFGPGTRLLVL.

The chain links TRBV5-4 to TRBJ2-5; D unclear. Per germline, CDR1 SGHNT and CDR2 YYREEE (reference sequence). The CDR3 is 12 amino acids. V lost 5 bases and J lost 5, with 10 bases in between. CDR3 amino acids: CASSLTGETQYF. As DNA, the CDR3 is TGTGCCAGCAGTCTCACTGGGGAGACCCAGTACTTC. The whole variable domain, filled in from reference TRBV5-4 and TRBJ2-5, reads ETGVTQSPTHLIKTRGQQVTLRCSSQSGHNTVSWYQQALGQGPQFIFQYYREEENGRGNFPPRFSGLQFPNYSSELNVNALELDDSALYLCASSLTGETQYFGPGTRLLVL.

The V and J genes are TRBV21-1 and TRBJ2-7; the table assigns TRBD1, which was not confirmed against the DNA. TRBV21-1 represents a pseudogene. This CDR3 contains 11 residues. CDR3 sequence: CATRFNYEQYF. In DNA, the CDR3 is TGTGCCACCAGGTTCAACTACGAGCAGTACTTC.

CDR3 sequence (DNA): TGCGCCAGCAGCACCCGCTTAGTGTCAGAGACCCAGTACTTC. It is translated as CASSTRLVSETQYF. The chain carries TRBV5-1 and TRBJ2-5; D unresolved. The V gene lost 4 bases and the J gene lost 4 bases, with 14 bases spanning the gap. CDR3 size: 14 residues. Germline V gene sequence: CDR1 SGHRS, CDR2 YFSETQ.

Regarding this clone: Different DNA sequences within this sample yield the same CDR3. This chain joins TRBV3-1 (or the pseudogene TRBV3-2) and TRBJ1-6, with 8 bases matching TRBD1. The junction had 0 bases not matched to a gene; V was cut back by 1 base and J by 7 bases. Germline values: CDR1 LGHDT, CDR2 YNNKEL (reference sequence). This CDR3 region has 14 residues. This CDR3 is CASSQGQGNSPLHF. DNA for the CDR3: TGTGCCAGCAGCCAAGGACAGGGGAATTCACCCCTCCACTTT.

The table lists this clone with a count of one. The chain has TRBV12-3 or TRBV12-4 and TRBJ2-3, with D possibly matching TRBD1 (6 bases). This CDR3 is built from 13 residues. V was cut by 1 base and J by 10 bases, with 12 bases left in between. The CDR3 coding sequence is TGTGCCAGCAGTTTAGACAGGGTCTTTGCGCAGTATTTT. Amino acid sequence: CASSLDRVFAQYF.

The V and J genes are TRBV2 and TRBJ2-7, with D possibly being TRBD1 (5 bases). The germline V and J ends were trimmed by 2 bases and 2 bases, with 10 bases remaining between them. The CDR3 totals 14 residues. Germline V gives CDR1 SNHLY, CDR2 FYNNEI. The CDR3 nucleotides read TGTGCCAGCAGTGAATGGGTCAGGGCCTACGAGCAGTACTTC. It codes for CASSEWVRAYEQYF.

The DNA of the CDR3 is TGTGCCACCAGCAGAGATTTTTTGGACGAGCAGTACTTC. As protein: CATSRDFLDEQYF. The chain couples TRBV15 to TRBJ2-7; D is uncertain. The CDR3 totals 13 residues. Germline CDR1 is LNHNV and CDR2 is YYDKDF (reference sequence). The V end was cut by 0 bases, the J end by 5 bases, with 8 bases between.

This clone has a single count. The genes are TRBV5-1 and TRBJ2-3; no clear D. With 0 bases removed from V and 2 bases from J, the gap between germline ends came to 7 bases. Germline assignment: CDR1 SGHRS and CDR2 YFSETQ. This CDR3 is built from 14 residues. CDR3 sequence reads: CASSLGVITDTQYF. CDR3 bases: TGCGCCAGCAGCTTGGGAGTCATCACAGATACGCAGTATTTT.

This chain connects TRBV6-2 or TRBV6-3 to TRBJ2-7, with D uncertain. CDR1 is MNHEY and CDR2 is SVGEGT in the germline V gene. V lost 2 bases and J lost 3, with 8 bases in between. The CDR3 is 13 residues long. The CDR3 sequence: CASSYVPGYEQYF. DNA of the CDR3: TGTGCCAGCAGTTACGTCCCTGGCTACGAGCAGTACTTC.

This chain links TRBV28 with TRBJ2-7; the match to TRBD1 covers 8 bases. The CDR3 has 15 amino acids. Germline V gives CDR1 MDHEN, CDR2 SYDVKM. J gave up 3 bases and V 5 bases, and 9 bases lay outside the gene matches. The CDR3 region is CASSPLGQGGYEQYF. CDR3 nucleotide sequence: TGTGCCAGCAGTCCCCTTGGACAGGGCGGCTACGAGCAGTACTTC.

The chain joins TRBV27 to TRBJ2-1; D is tentatively TRBD1 or TRBD2 (7 bases each). The CDR3 sequence is 17 residues long. Germline loops: CDR1 MNHEY, CDR2 SMNVEV (reference sequence). Trimming took 5 bases from V and 7 from J, leaving 24 bases between them. The CDR3 DNA reads as TGTGCCAGCAGTCCACTCCAAGGGGGCGGGAGAGTGAATGAGCAGTTCTTC. Its protein is CASSPLQGGGRVNEQFF.

The chain uses TRBV9 and TRBJ2-4; no firm D call. V lost 0 bases, J lost 3 bases, and 7 bases lay in between. This CDR3 region has 14 residues. Germline V CDR1 and CDR2: SGDLS, YYNGEE. The CDR3 DNA reads TGTGCCAGCAGCGTAGGAAGTATCAAAAACATTCAGTACTTC. This gives the protein CASSVGSIKNIQYF.

V and J are TRBV15 and TRBJ2-5; 10 bases map to TRBD1. Germline V CDR1 and CDR2: LNHNV, YYDKDF (reference sequence). The CDR3 totals 15 residues. Losses at the gene ends were 3 bases for V and 0 bases for J; bases not matched to a gene: 1. CDR3 sequence: CATSRGQGYQETQYF. The CDR3 DNA reads as TGTGCCACCAGCAGGGGACAGGGGTACCAAGAGACCCAGTACTTC.